These 5 T cell receptor beta chains were sequenced from one sample in a study of long-term antiretroviral therapy in people with HIV. Running of the v3.0 immunoSEQ assay took place at survey level. Libraries were prepared by immunoSEQ multiplex PCR; TCRdb keeps only in-frame clonotypes and omits some of them. There are about 18,000 clones in the sample; about four fifths occur only once, and roughly 13% lies in the top ten. Sequenced material: unsorted PBMCs, taken 0.3 years after starting antiretroviral therapy. Source of these receptors: a woman between 50 and 59 years old with HIV.

The J gene is TRBJ2-6, the V gene TRBV19; D possibly corresponds to TRBD2 (6 bases). The V and J ends lost 10 bases and 2 bases respectively, with 15 bases between them. Germline V gene sequence: CDR1 LNHDA, CDR2 SQIVND (reference sequence). This CDR3 is 15 amino acids long. CDR3 region: CATGRSNTGANVLTF. The DNA of the CDR3 is TGTGCCACCGGGAGATCTAATACTGGGGCCAACGTCCTGACTTTC.

The chain links TRBV19 to TRBJ2-3, with 7 bases that match TRBD2. Germline V gene sequence: CDR1 LNHDA, CDR2 SQIVND (reference sequence). The CDR3 has 15 amino acids. Unmatched junction bases numbered 7, after V lost 3 bases and J lost 4 bases. For the CDR3, the DNA is TGTGCCAGTAGTATTTGGGGGGGTGTTGCAGATACGCAGTATTTT. Translated: CASSIWGGVADTQYF.

The rearrangement uses TRBV7-2 and TRBJ2-7; 9 bases agree with TRBD2. Germline CDR1 SGHTA, CDR2 FQGNSA. Trimming cost V 1 base and J 1 base; bases outside gene matches: 2. This CDR3 is 15 amino acids long. This CDR3 reads CASSLGAGGSYEQYV. CDR3 bases: TGTGCCAGCAGCTTAGGGGCGGGGGGGTCCTACGAGCAGTACGTC.

This chain uses TRBV9 with TRBJ2-1, with 8 bases that match TRBD1. CDR3 length: 15 amino acids. The junction had 5 bases not matched to a gene; V was cut back by 0 bases and J by 6 bases. The germline V gene encodes CDR1 SGDLS and CDR2 YYNGEE. The CDR3 nucleotides read TGTGCCAGCAGCGTAGGGCAGGGGGCTGGCAATGAGCAGTTCTTC. This codes for CASSVGQGAGNEQFF.

The chain joins TRBV9 to TRBJ2-3; 10 bases fit TRBD2. This CDR3 spans 16 amino acids. Germline trimming cut 3 bases from V and 4 bases from J; bases unmatched to any gene: 8. Per germline, CDR1 SGDLS and CDR2 YYNGEE. CDR3 residues: CASSAGSSGGADTQYF. CDR3 sequence (DNA): TGTGCCAGCAGCGCCGGTTCTAGCGGGGGCGCAGATACGCAGTATTTT.